This T cell receptor beta chain comes out of a study of OX40 agonist ivuxolimab in advanced cancers. Study overall: The study gave patients intravenous ivuxolimab at 0.01 to 10 mg/kg every 2 weeks. The dose-escalation group included hepatocellular carcinoma, melanoma, renal cell carcinoma and head and neck cancer.

Libraries were prepared by immunoSEQ multiplex PCR; TCRdb keeps only in-frame clonotypes and omits some of them. Here the sample spans tens of thousands of clones, 83% being singletons. Overall study findings and caveats: Averaging showed that CD8+ T cells had more expanded clones than CD4+ did.

Looked up from germline, CDR1 is MDHEN and CDR2 is SYDVKM. V was clipped by 3 bases and J by 6 bases, with 14 bases between them. The CDR3 is 14 residues long. This clone appeared a few times. Its matching antigen is unknown. This sequence was found in an adult with an advanced solid tumor such as melanoma, head and neck, liver or kidney cancer. This specimen consisted of CD4+ or CD8+ T cells sorted from blood, obtained in a trial of the OX40 agonist ivuxolimab. The chain couples TRBV28 to TRBJ1-2; D possibly corresponds to TRBD1 (5 bases). The CDR3 coding sequence is TGTGCCAGCAGTTTGGGGGGGAATAAGGATGGCTACACCTTC. Its protein is CASSLGGNKDGYTF.